This T cell receptor beta chain appears in the sequencing data of a study of blood T cell repertoires in COVID-19. About the research overall: Both acute and convalescent COVID-19 samples were obtained from the United States, Italy and Spain. The cDNA or gDNA used as material had been derived from T cells, B-cell-depleted T cells, or PBMCs.

This CDR3 region has 13 residues. In germline, CDR1 is LGHDT, CDR2 YNNKEL (reference sequence). J was trimmed by 4 bases and V by 4 bases; bases with no gene match: 3. Method: immunoSEQ multiplex PCR; TCRdb's copy keeps in-frame clones and lacks some. The data show some 130,000 clones, with around 80% seen just once and under 15% held by the top ten. This TCR came from an elderly man with acute or convalescent COVID-19. The sample comprised peripheral blood. The rearrangement links TRBV3-1 (or the pseudogene TRBV3-2) to TRBJ1-2, with 7 bases aligning to TRBD1. The CDR3 DNA reads as TGTGCCAGCAGCCCGGGACAGATCTATGGCTACACCTTC. Translated, it gives CASSPGQIYGYTF.